This TCR beta chain was observed in a study of Graves' ophthalmopathy and Graves' hyperthyroidism (dated by TCRdb to between 2018 and 2020). Study-wide context: Peripheral blood was collected at initial diagnosis, before any treatment. The study used TCR beta repertoire signatures to distinguish Graves' ophthalmopathy from Graves' hyperthyroidism and to predict progression to ophthalmopathy. To explore V-J signatures that separate ophthalmopathy from hyperthyroidism, a discovery set of approximately 100 patients was enrolled, consisting of about 45 with ophthalmopathy and around 57 with stable hyperthyroidism. Once sampling was done, hyperthyroidism patients were given methimazole at a starting dose of 30 mg daily, while ophthalmopathy patients were given high-dose intravenous methylprednisolone. In over 5 hyperthyroidism patients, the T-cell repertoire of thyroid tissue was compared with the T-cell repertoire of blood. The independent validation cohort included some 19 hyperthyroidism patients plus 17 patients who later progressed from hyperthyroidism to ophthalmopathy. In total, 135 blood samples were TCR-sequenced: approximately 42 ophthalmopathy, approximately 75 hyperthyroidism and about 17 hyperthyroidism-to-ophthalmopathy patients.

V is reduced by 1 base and J by 3 bases, leaving a spacing of 10 bases between them. Including cysteine and phenylalanine, the CDR3 has 14 amino acids. Kept here is only the CDR3 DNA, which spans 42 bases and is read in frame from base 1. CDR1 and CDR2 are drawn from the germline V gene (reference sequence): SEHNR, FQNEAQ. This clonotype was seen a handful of times. The antigen it binds to is not known. No much larger clone exists at a distance of one base, and base qualities are not known. TCR beta CDR3 regions were amplified from RNA transcripts for repertoire sequencing. HTBI primers and the Qiagen OneStep RT-PCR kit were used in a first-round RT-PCR, which was followed by a second-round multiplex PCR, size selection and purification. The libraries underwent paired-end sequencing with 100 bp reads on an Illumina HiSeq2000. As for how the authors treated the data: SOAPnuke was used for read processing, and reads with adapters, uncalled bases, a mean Phred below 15, or no exact constant-primer or identifier match were discarded. High-quality paired reads were merged with COPE v1.2.5. Clonotypes were defined as unique nucleotide sequences and were aligned to IMGT TRB V, D and J references using MiTCR v1.1. Only V-J combinations with frequency above 0.0001 were analysed, covering over 99% of repertoires. For each V-J combination, a TCR clonal expansion and chaos score was defined as F50 clonal expansion divided by the chaos observed in the TCRdist matrix. Welch's t-statistics and random forest were used to narrow the features down to more than 10 V-J combinations, which were then fed into a naive Bayes classifier. Thyroid-blood repertoire similarity was quantified with the Morisita-Horn index. The public reads were run again by TCRdb, first through fastp at Q25 and then through MiXCR, and only productive beta chains were kept. Entries are consolidated by CDR3 protein sequence, retaining the most common genes and DNA. These V and J calls are TCRdb output, not the study's own analysis. The sample table lists about 700,000 distinct CDR3 sequences, about 38% of them with a count of one. The ten largest clones take up about 3.3% of the sample.

Ophthalmopathy patients had moderately to severely active disease, Clinical Activity Score of at least 3, NOSPECS grade of at least 4, and disease duration under 3 months. Patients with other autoimmune diseases, uncontrolled infections, pregnancy or lactation were excluded. Diagnosis was based on clinical symptoms, serum thyroxine, TRAb, thyroid ultrasound and orbital computed tomography. PBMCs were isolated from 7.5 to 10 ml of fresh peripheral blood by Ficoll-Paque density gradient centrifugation. Trizol reagent was used to extract the total RNA, and its quality was then checked on an Agilent 2100 Bioanalyzer. Results and caveats for the whole study, not just this receptor: In cross-validation, the 13-signature model distinguished ophthalmopathy from stable hyperthyroidism with 85% to 90% sensitivity and about 81% specificity, and in the test set the corresponding values were approximately 80% and 68%. In validation, the model predicted ophthalmopathy progression with more than 70% sensitivity and roughly 78% specificity; more than ten predicted patients were CT-confirmed with GO in a median of about 7.1 months. Most of the expanded thyroid clonotypes with a frequency above 0.001 were also detected in blood, and it was suggested that the thyroid immune response may be reflected by blood repertoires. No statistical method was used to predetermine the sample size, and group allocation was not hidden from the investigators.

The rearranged segments are TRBV7-9 and TRBJ2-7, with an unclear D gene assignment. Sequenced input: peripheral blood. The source of this sequence is an adult man with Graves' ophthalmopathy. The CDR3 protein sequence reads: CASSLDAVDYEQYF. The DNA sequence is TGTGCCAGCAGCTTAGACGCGGTAGACTACGAGCAGTACTTC.